A single sample gave rise to the 22 T cell receptor beta chains below, sequenced in a study of blood T cell repertoires in COVID-19. Sequencing was performed with immunoSEQ multiplex PCR; in TCRdb, only in-frame clones are kept and a portion is missing. The profile shows about 68,000 clones, 86% of them singletons. The sample consisted of peripheral blood. The receptors originated from a young man with acute or convalescent COVID-19.

The rearrangement joins TRBV9 to TRBJ2-2, with TRBD1 as a possible D gene (5 bases). V gave up 3 bases and J gave up 1 base, with 13 bases separating them. The germline gives CDR1 SGDLS, CDR2 YYNGEE. There are 16 residues in the CDR3. CDR3 coding DNA: TGTGCCAGCAGCGGTGGCCAAAGGGGGAACACCGGGGAGCTGTTTTTT. Its protein product is CASSGGQRGNTGELFF.

The chain couples TRBV9 to TRBJ1-4, with a weak D call TRBD1 (5 bases). CDR1 is SGDLS, CDR2 YYNGEE, per germline. Between the trimmed V and J ends, which lost 0 bases and 8 bases, there was a span of 8 bases. This CDR3 region has 13 residues. The CDR3 is CASSVGQGEKLFF. The CDR3 DNA reads TGTGCCAGCAGCGTAGGGCAGGGAGAAAAACTGTTTTTT.

The CDR3 loop reads CASSLIVSGKGADTQYF. In DNA form, the CDR3 reads TGTGCCAGCAGCTTAATAGTTTCCGGGAAAGGCGCAGATACGCAGTATTTT. This rearrangement joins TRBV7-8 to TRBJ2-3; tentatively, D is TRBD2 (5 bases). V lost 2 bases and J 4 bases, leaving 19 bases between the germline ends. The CDR3 has 17 residues. The germline gives CDR1 SGHVS, CDR2 FQNEAQ.

The chain couples TRBV3-1 (or the pseudogene TRBV3-2) to TRBJ1-1; no definite D call. Deletions cut 0 bases from V and 10 bases from J, with 15 bases between. CDR1 is LGHDT, CDR2 YNNKEL, per germline (reference sequence). The CDR3 is 14 residues long. The CDR3 here is CASSQDSKAVGAFF. CDR3 nucleotide sequence: TGTGCCAGCAGCCAAGATTCCAAGGCGGTCGGAGCTTTCTTT.

The chain is built from TRBV5-1 and TRBJ1-1; D is unresolved. Germline V lookup: CDR1 SGHRS, CDR2 YFSETQ. V shed 0 bases and J shed 4 bases, with 10 bases lying between them. This CDR3 has 14 residues. The chain's CDR3 is CASSLDHGGTEAFF. The CDR3 region has the DNA TGCGCCAGCAGCTTGGACCATGGAGGCACTGAAGCTTTCTTT.

In this sample, this clone turned up a few times. This chain uses TRBV6-1 with TRBJ1-5, with 10 bases fitting TRBD1. The CDR3 runs 15 residues. The V segment lost 1 base and the J segment 6 bases; nucleotides outside the gene matches: 3. The V gene's germline CDR1 is MNHNS and CDR2 SASEGT. This chain's CDR3 is CASSEETGGVQPQHF. The CDR3, as DNA: TGTGCCAGCAGTGAAGAGACAGGGGGCGTTCAGCCCCAGCATTTT.

This chain uses TRBV4-3 with TRBJ2-2; 10 nucleotides agree with TRBD2. Germline values: CDR1 LGHNA, CDR2 YSLEER. V lost 1 base and J lost 4; bases outside the gene matches: 3. The CDR3 extends over 16 amino acids. The CDR3 DNA reads TGCGCCAGCAGCCAAGGAGCGGGAGGGACCACCGGGGAGCTGTTTTTT. Translated: CASSQGAGGTTGELFF.

The V call is TRBV30, the J call TRBJ2-2, with D hard to call. CDR3 length: 15 amino acids. CDR1 GTSNPN and CDR2 SVGIG come from the germline V gene (reference sequence). Trimming took off 0 bases at V and 6 bases at J, with 14 bases between the two ends. The CDR3 nucleotides are TGTGCCTGGAGTGTACTTTCCCGAGATGCCGGGGAGCTGTTTTTT. Amino acids: CAWSVLSRDAGELFF.

This clone was seen more than once but under ten times. DNA for the CDR3: TGCAGTGCTACCCCAGAACACGAGCAGTACTTC. This sequence encodes CSATPEHEQYF. This rearrangement joins TRBV20-1 to TRBJ2-7; unclear D gene. Trimming took 4 bases from V and 5 from J, leaving 9 bases between them. This CDR3 spans 11 amino acids. CDR1 is DFQATT and CDR2 is SNEGSKA in the germline V gene (reference sequence).

This clone was recorded once. This sequence joins TRBV11-3 and TRBJ2-1, with D maybe TRBD2 (6 bases). The CDR3 has 13 amino acids. The germline V and J ends were trimmed by 2 bases and 9 bases, with 11 bases remaining between them. Germline CDR1 is SGHNT and CDR2 is YENEEA. CDR3 sequence: CASSLWGVGEQFF. CDR3 DNA sequence: TGTGCCAGCAGCTTATGGGGGGTCGGTGAGCAGTTCTTC. The complete variable domain, with remaining parts taken from reference TRBV11-3 and TRBJ2-1, reads EAGVVQSPRYKIIEKKQPVAFWCNPISGHNTLYWYLQNLGQGPELLIRYENEEAVDDSQLPKDRFSAERLKGVDSTLKIQPAELGDSAVYLCASSLWGVGEQFFGPGTRLTVL.

The rearrangement links TRBV6-5 to TRBJ1-6; D may be TRBD1 (5 bases). The CDR3 spans 14 residues. Trimming left V 2 bases short and J 8 bases short, with 10 bases between. Germline loops: CDR1 MNHEY, CDR2 SVGAGI. The CDR3: CASSYRAGDSPLHF. As DNA, the CDR3 is TGTGCCAGCAGTTACAGAGCGGGGGATTCACCCCTCCACTTT.

V usage is TRBV7-2 and J usage is TRBJ2-2; 9 bases are shared with TRBD1. The length of the CDR3 is 15 residues. The V gene's germline CDR1 is SGHTA and CDR2 FQGNSA. Trimming cost V 5 bases and J 6 bases; bases outside gene matches: 7. The CDR3 region is CASSAQGATPGELFF. CDR3 in DNA: TGTGCCAGCAGCGCACAGGGGGCGACGCCCGGGGAGCTGTTTTTT.

The chain links TRBV28 to TRBJ1-2; D remains unclear. Trimming removed 3 bases at V and 2 bases at J, with 13 bases between. The CDR3 contains 15 residues. CDR1 is MDHEN and CDR2 is SYDVKM in the germline V gene. The chain's CDR3 is CASSFLASRNYGYTF. In DNA, the CDR3 is TGTGCCAGCAGTTTTCTAGCCAGCAGAAACTATGGCTACACCTTC.

V is TRBV30 and J is TRBJ1-3; the D is unclear. The length of the CDR3 is 17 residues. The V gene lost 0 bases and the J gene lost 2 bases, with 17 bases spanning the gap. Germline CDR1 and CDR2: GTSNPN and SVGIG (reference sequence). The CDR3, as DNA: TGTGCCTGGAGTGTACTTTGGCAGGATGGCCCTGGAAACACCATATATTTT. Translated, it gives CAWSVLWQDGPGNTIYF.

The V gene is TRBV30, the J gene TRBJ1-1; perhaps TRBD1 as D (5 bases). CDR1 and CDR2 from the germline V gene are GTSNPN and SVGIG (reference sequence). Trimming stripped 2 bases from V and 5 bases from J, with 15 bases between. The CDR3 runs 14 residues. DNA for the CDR3: TGTGCCTGGAGTCTCGGGGGGTGGAAGACTGAAGCTTTCTTT. Its translation: CAWSLGGWKTEAFF.

The rearrangement links TRBV23-1 to TRBJ2-3, with TRBD1 as a possible D gene (6 bases). TRBV23-1 is annotated as an ORF whose role is uncertain. This CDR3 comprises 13 residues. Trimming shortened V by 3 bases and J by 5 bases, and 9 bases separated the two germline ends. CDR3 in DNA: TGCGCCAGCAGTCACCGGACAGAAGATACGCAGTATTTT. Translated: CASSHRTEDTQYF.

V and J are TRBV28 and TRBJ2-4, with 10 bases aligning to TRBD2. CDR3 length: 18 amino acids. Germline V gene sequence: CDR1 MDHEN, CDR2 SYDVKM. The V and J ends lost 2 bases and 0 bases, in that order; junction bases with no gene match: 7. In nucleotides, the CDR3 is TGTGCCAGCAGTTTAGGACTAGCGGAGCCTGTAGCCAAAAACATTCAGTACTTC. This encodes CASSLGLAEPVAKNIQYF.

J is TRBJ2-2 and V is TRBV28; TRBD2 agrees at 9 bases. V dropped 7 bases and J dropped 7; count of bases not matched to a gene: 10. The CDR3 consists of 15 residues. Germline V gives CDR1 MDHEN, CDR2 SYDVKM. The CDR3 sequence is CASIPASGKGGELFF. In DNA, the CDR3 is TGTGCCAGCATACCGGCTAGCGGGAAGGGCGGGGAGCTGTTTTTT.

This clone was counted once. The CDR3 nucleotides are TGTGCCACCAGTGAAGGAAGGACTAGCGGGAGGAGCACAGATACGCAGTATTTT. Translated, it gives CATSEGRTSGRSTDTQYF. The V and J genes are TRBV24-1 and TRBJ2-3; 14 bases are a match to TRBD2. The CDR3 spans 18 residues. The V and J ends lost 4 bases and 0 bases, in that order; junction bases with no gene match: 5. Looked up from germline, CDR1 is KGHDR and CDR2 is SFDVKD.

V and J are TRBV7-9 and TRBJ2-1, with TRBD2 identical over 13 bases. Germline CDR1 SEHNR, CDR2 FQNEAQ (reference sequence). Trimming took 5 bases from V and 1 from J; bases not matched to a gene: 5. The CDR3 covers 17 residues. The CDR3: CASSPRTSGSSYNEQFF. The CDR3 nucleotides are TGTGCCAGCAGCCCGCGGACTAGCGGGAGTTCCTACAATGAGCAGTTCTTC.

In its sample, this clone was seen a few times. The V call is TRBV9, the J call TRBJ1-5; TRBD1 might be the D (5 bases). Trimming shortened V by 5 bases and J by 3 bases, and 12 bases separated the two germline ends. The germline V gene encodes CDR1 SGDLS and CDR2 YYNGEE. The CDR3 covers 14 residues. CDR3 DNA sequence: TGTGCCAGCAGTCAACGGGGGATCAATCAGCCCCAGCATTTT. Translated: CASSQRGINQPQHF.

The chain combines TRBV9 with TRBJ2-2; D remains unclear. The CDR3 has 15 amino acids. Looked up from germline, CDR1 is SGDLS and CDR2 is YYNGEE. V lost 2 bases and J lost 6, with 14 bases in between. CDR3 DNA sequence: TGTGCCAGCAGCGTTCAAGGTGAGGTCGCCGGGGAGCTGTTTTTT. Its protein product is CASSVQGEVAGELFF.